This TCR beta chain stems from a study of OX40 agonist ivuxolimab in advanced cancers. Turning to the study itself: Treatment received earlier with anti-PD-1, anti-PD-L1 or anti-CTLA-4 agents was allowed, and 40% had some. Patients achieving partial responses numbered three: one hepatocellular carcinoma case and two cutaneous melanoma cases.

Blood draws occurred at baseline, cycle 4 day 1, and cycle 7 day 1. Germline-derived CDR1 and CDR2 are SGHTA and FQGNSA. V shed 6 bases and J shed 1 base, with 9 bases lying between them. The CDR3 spans 13 residues. The repertoire was sequenced with immunoSEQ multiplex PCR; TCRdb's copy has only in-frame clones and lacks some. This table holds roughly 110,000 clones, 90% found once. Study-level points and caveats: Expanded peripheral T-cell antigen specificity went undetermined.

As regards this clone: The target antigen is unknown.

The TCR comes from an adult with an advanced solid tumor such as melanoma, head and neck, liver or kidney cancer. This specimen consisted of CD4+ or CD8+ T cells sorted from blood, obtained in a trial of the OX40 agonist ivuxolimab. This chain joins TRBV7-2 and TRBJ1-1, with D possibly being TRBD1 (5 bases). CDR3 protein: CASRLDRNTEAFF. The CDR3 DNA is TGTGCCAGCAGACTCGACAGGAACACTGAAGCTTTCTTT.